The TCR beta chain described here comes from a study of blood T cell repertoires in COVID-19. This clone showed up just once. Germline CDR1 LGHDT, CDR2 YNNKEL (reference sequence). Trimming took 8 bases from V and 7 from J; bases not matched to a gene: 7. This CDR3 spans 14 amino acids. Produced via immunoSEQ multiplex PCR; TCRdb's table is partial and in-frame only. Here the sample spans just over 95,000 clones, approximately 90% being singletons. Sequencing input: peripheral blood. The source of this sequence is a man between 50 and 59 years old with acute or convalescent COVID-19. The chain joins TRBV3-1 (or the pseudogene TRBV3-2) to TRBJ2-1, with 11 bases identical to TRBD2. DNA for the CDR3: TGTGCCAGCGTAGCGGGAGGGCCGTCGAATGAGCAGTTCTTC. Translating gives CASVAGGPSNEQFF.